This T cell receptor (beta chain) appears in the sequencing data of a study of cytomegalovirus exposure and HLA in healthy donors. Study-wide background: The Caucasian-associated ancestry cluster held about 80% of 300 to 450 genotyped donors. Study-wide points: Most subjects' HLA-A and HLA-B alleles were reportedly predicted from TCR beta sequences. In vitro checks showed that a few CMV-associated chains really do target CMV antigens. When analyzed later, a missense DCLRE1C variant was found to be linked to TCR beta V- and J-gene trimming.

Primers: 60 Vbeta forward and 13 Jbeta reverse. The protocol was immunoSEQ multiplex PCR, while the TCRdb copy is restricted to in-frame clones and leaves out a portion. Its clone listing holds fewer than 85,000 clones. As for this clone: The target antigen is unknown.

This CDR3 has 15 amino acids. Losses at the gene ends were 4 bases for V and 3 bases for J; bases not matched to a gene: 8. Material: PBMCs. The TCR comes from a man younger than 40 in good health and CMV-seronegative. The chain uses TRBV23-1 and TRBJ2-7; 8 positions agree with TRBD1. TRBV23-1 is assigned to the ORF class and has an uncertain function. In DNA form, the CDR3 reads TGCGCCAGCAGTCTCCCGGGACAGGAGAACTACGAGCAGTACTTC. Translated: CASSLPGQENYEQYF.